These 14 T cell receptor beta chains originate from one sample sequenced in a study of T-cell memory formation after mild COVID-19. TCRdb processed the 5' RACE reads anew with MiXCR; each CDR3 protein has one entry. The table has roughly 150,000 distinct CDR3 sequences, roughly 14% seen once. Material: PBMCs or a T cell subset sorted from them (not recorded which). These receptors were taken from an adult woman who had mild COVID-19 (a few samples of this study predate the infection). Cell type and time point are not known.

The V gene is TRBV9, the J gene TRBJ1-3; 7 bases map to TRBD1. Germline V lookup: CDR1 SGDLS, CDR2 YYNGEE. The V and J ends lost 4 bases and 4 bases, in that order; junction bases with no gene match: 5. This CDR3 spans 14 amino acids. The CDR3 DNA sequence: TGTGCCAGCAGCATTGACAGGGTCGGAAACACCATATATTTT. It translates to CASSIDRVGNTIYF.

This clonotype appeared a single time. Its ends do not fully match the called genes, so a read error is possible. This sequence joins TRBV9 and TRBJ2-3; a weak D match, TRBD2 (7 bases). The germline CDR1 and CDR2 sequences are SGDLS and YYNGEE. The CDR3 sequence is 16 residues long. The CDR3 bases are TGTGCCAGCAGCCCAAGGGCGGGGGCTAGCACAGATTCGCAGTATTTT. This gives the protein CASSPRAGASTDSQYF.

This chain connects TRBV7-9 to TRBJ1-2, with 12 bases that match TRBD1. From germline, CDR1 is SEHNR and CDR2 FQNEAQ (reference sequence). V shed 4 bases and J 8 bases; nucleotides not matched to a gene: 14. The CDR3 spans 17 residues. The chain's CDR3 is CASSSFRPGQGARGYTF. In nucleotides, the CDR3 is TGTGCCAGCAGCTCCTTCCGACCGGGACAGGGGGCGCGGGGCTACACCTTC.

A few counts support this clonotype. The chain employs TRBV11-2 and TRBJ2-2; 8 nucleotides align to TRBD2. The CDR3 extends over 16 amino acids. The germline V gene has CDR1 SGHAT and CDR2 FQNNGV. The V segment lost 4 bases and the J segment 2 bases; nucleotides outside the gene matches: 6. The DNA for the CDR3 is TGTGCCAGCAGCTCCAGGACTAGCTTAAACACCGGGGAGCTGTTTTTT. Amino acid sequence: CASSSRTSLNTGELFF.

This clonotype was observed many times. The rearrangement joins TRBV5-1 to TRBJ2-7; D uncertain. Germline CDR1 and CDR2: SGHRS and YFSETQ. V was trimmed by 0 bases and J by 0 bases, leaving 10 bases between them. CDR3 length equals 15 residues. The CDR3 loop reads CASSLEVPTSYEQYF. CDR3 DNA sequence: TGCGCCAGCAGCTTGGAGGTCCCAACCTCCTACGAGCAGTACTTC.

The chain recombines TRBV7-8 with TRBJ1-6; D unclear. V was trimmed by 0 bases and J by 8 bases, leaving 8 bases between them. The CDR3 totals 14 residues. CDR1 and CDR2 from the germline V gene are SGHVS and FQNEAQ. The DNA of the CDR3 is TGTGCCAGCAGCTTAGCGTTCGGGGATTCACCCCTCCACTTT. Amino acids: CASSLAFGDSPLHF.

This clonotype was counted only a few times. The V gene is TRBV15, the J gene TRBJ2-3; unclear D gene. V was trimmed by 1 base and J by 0 bases, leaving 5 bases between them. There are 14 residues in the CDR3. Germline CDR1 reads LNHNV; CDR2 reads YYDKDF (reference sequence). The CDR3 sequence is CATSRGASTDTQYF. CDR3 DNA sequence: TGTGCCACCAGCAGAGGGGCCAGCACAGATACGCAGTATTTT.

V gene TRBV7-2 combines with J gene TRBJ2-7; TRBD1 matches 9 bases. Germline-derived CDR1 and CDR2 are SGHTA and FQGNSA. V shed 1 base and J 9 bases; nucleotides not matched to a gene: 7. The CDR3 is 14 residues long. This CDR3 reads CASSLDRDRVGQYF. The CDR3 DNA follows: TGTGCCAGCAGCTTAGACCGGGACAGGGTAGGGCAGTACTTC.

The chain has TRBV4-1 and TRBJ2-1, with 7 nucleotides matching TRBD1. Germline V gives CDR1 MGHRA, CDR2 YSYEKL. This CDR3 region has 13 residues. V lost 1 base and J lost 9; bases outside the gene matches: 3. CDR3 amino acids: CASSQVGDSEQFF. DNA of the CDR3: TGCGCCAGCAGCCAAGTGGGGGACAGTGAGCAGTTCTTC.

This clonotype occurred a few times. This sequence joins TRBV7-2 and TRBJ2-1, with D possibly being TRBD2 (6 bases). Germline V gene data show CDR1 as SGHTA and CDR2 as FQGNSA. The CDR3 extends over 16 amino acids. Trimming took off 1 base at V and 2 bases at J, with 12 bases between the two ends. The CDR3: CASSLEAGLAYNEQFF. DNA for the CDR3: TGTGCCAGCAGCTTAGAGGCGGGATTAGCCTACAATGAGCAGTTCTTC.

This clonotype was seen only a few times. The chain couples TRBV20-1 to TRBJ2-1, with 11 nucleotides matching TRBD1. There are 15 residues in the CDR3. Germline V gives CDR1 DFQATT, CDR2 SNEGSKA (reference sequence). J gave up 7 bases and V 1 base, and 6 bases lay outside the gene matches. The CDR3 spells CSARAGTGGNNEQFF. CDR3 in DNA: TGCAGTGCTAGAGCCGGGACAGGGGGTAATAATGAGCAGTTCTTC.

The V gene is TRBV20-1, the J gene TRBJ2-2, with 14 bases identical to TRBD2. The V segment lost 4 bases and the J segment 5 bases; nucleotides outside the gene matches: 3. The CDR3 has 15 residues. Germline V lookup: CDR1 DFQATT, CDR2 SNEGSKA (reference sequence). The CDR3 loop is CSATGTSGRTGELFF. The DNA of the CDR3 is TGCAGTGCTACCGGGACTAGCGGGAGAACCGGGGAGCTGTTTTTT.

This clonotype has more than one count but fewer than ten. The chain uses TRBV7-8 and TRBJ2-7; 16 nucleotides agree with TRBD2. V lost 5 bases, J lost 0 bases, and 4 bases stayed unmatched. The CDR3 has 17 amino acids. Germline CDR1 SGHVS, CDR2 FQNEAQ. The CDR3 nucleotides are TGTGCCAGCAGCGGGACTAGCGGGGGGGGGAGCTCCTACGAGCAGTACTTC. It is translated as CASSGTSGGGSSYEQYF.

This clonotype was observed many times. The chain combines TRBV6-4 with TRBJ1-6, with 9 positions matching TRBD1. This CDR3 is built from 14 residues. Per germline, CDR1 MRHNA and CDR2 SNTAGT. V gave up 6 bases and J gave up 7 bases; unmatched junction bases: 4. The CDR3 DNA follows: TGTGCCAGCAGCCCCGGACAGGGGAATTCACCCCTCCACTTT. This encodes CASSPGQGNSPLHF.